A single T cell receptor (beta chain) is shown here with its context. The sample originates from a study of TIL therapy for anti-PD-1-resistant metastatic lung cancer. Time point here: pre-treatment sample, taken before nivolumab and TIL therapy. The CDR3 covers 13 residues. Germline CDR1 reads SGHRS; CDR2 reads YFSETQ. V shed 5 bases and J shed 7 bases, with 15 bases lying between them. This was the immunoSEQ v3 assay. Here immunoSEQ multiplex PCR was the method, and the copy in TCRdb shows in-frame clones only, minus some. This sample carries under 55,000 clones, 65% to 80% of them seen once, and the ten largest clones take around 4.8%.

The genes are TRBV5-1 and TRBJ1-2; D not resolved. Sequencing was performed on blood, taken at baseline. The TCR sequence derives from a woman aged 25-85 years with non-small cell lung cancer. CDR3 nucleotides: TGCGCCAGCAGTCTCGGAGGGTCCGCTGGCTACACCTTC. Translated, it gives CASSLGGSAGYTF. Full variable domain (rest looked up from reference TRBV5-1 and TRBJ1-2): KAGVTQTPRYLIKTRGQQVTLSCSPISGHRSVSWYQQTPGQGLQFLFEYFSETQRNKGNFPGRFSGRQFSNSRSEMNVSTLELGDSALYLCASSLGGSAGYTFGSGTRLTVV.